This entry features one T cell receptor beta chain sequence. Antigen: not known. The data derive from a study of cytomegalovirus exposure and HLA in healthy donors. Study-wide results and caveats: Most TCRs appeared rarely, but some public TCRs recurred in many donors.

The germline CDR1 and CDR2 sequences are SQVTM and ANQGSEA. The length of the CDR3 is 13 residues. Trimming removed 7 bases at V and 1 base at J, with 14 bases between. The PCR used 60 Vbeta and 13 Jbeta primers. Libraries were prepared by immunoSEQ multiplex PCR; TCRdb keeps only in-frame clonotypes and omits some of them. The table lists 150,000 to 250,000 clones, 75% to 85% of them singletons, with about 2.2% in the top ten. The receptor comes from a woman between 45 and 60 years old in good health and CMV-seronegative. The source material was PBMCs. The chain joins TRBV29-1 to TRBJ2-7; D is perhaps TRBD1 (7 bases). The CDR3 reads CSGRQGGSYEQYF. The DNA of the CDR3 is TGCAGCGGGCGGCAGGGGGGTTCCTACGAGCAGTACTTC.